This TCR beta chain was identified during a study of T cell responses to AZD1222 COVID-19 vaccine. Study-wide results and limits: A mostly white British donor set with more females was recruited, and clonal diversity was possibly underestimated. Two AZD1222 doses significantly raised spike-specific TCR breadth and depth over controls.

Libraries were prepared by immunoSEQ multiplex PCR; TCRdb keeps only in-frame clonotypes and omits some of them. This table holds fewer than 200,000 clones, about nine tenths found once. To note about this clone: Its matching antigen is unknown.

This CDR3 has 16 amino acids. Per the germline V gene, CDR1 is MDHEN and CDR2 is SYDVKM. Trimming removed 4 bases from V and 5 bases from J, with 20 bases in between. This sample comprised peripheral blood, obtained on day 0 of AZD1222 vaccination. The clonotype was recovered from an adult in good health. This chain uses TRBV28 with TRBJ1-1, with D possibly TRBD1 on 5 matching bases. CDR3 in amino acids: CASSWARGARDTEAFF. CDR3 nucleotides: TGTGCCAGCAGTTGGGCACGTGGGGCGAGGGATACTGAAGCTTTCTTT.